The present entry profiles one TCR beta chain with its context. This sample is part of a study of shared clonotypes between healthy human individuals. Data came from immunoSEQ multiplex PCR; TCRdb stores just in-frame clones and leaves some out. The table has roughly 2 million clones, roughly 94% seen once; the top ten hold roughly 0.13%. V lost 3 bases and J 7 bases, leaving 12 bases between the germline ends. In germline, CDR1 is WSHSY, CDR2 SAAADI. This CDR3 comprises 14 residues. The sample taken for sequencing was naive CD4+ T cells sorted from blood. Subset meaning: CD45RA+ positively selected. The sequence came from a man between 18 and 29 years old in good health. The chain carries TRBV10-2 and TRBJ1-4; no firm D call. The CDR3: CASSDIISGEKLFF. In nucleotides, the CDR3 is TGCGCCAGCAGTGATATCATATCAGGTGAAAAACTGTTTTTT.